These 21 T cell receptor beta chains were all obtained from the same sample, sequenced in a study of shared clonotypes between healthy human individuals. Clones were read by immunoSEQ multiplex PCR, and TCRdb kept only the in-frame ones, dropping some. The repertoire consists of roughly 1,500,000 clones, with 98% occurring once and the leading ten covering around 0.33%. Sequenced sample: naive CD4+ T cells sorted from blood. Subset of the sample: CD45RA+ positively selected. These receptors all come from a man aged 30 to 39 in good health.

The chain is built from TRBV9 and TRBJ2-7; 8 bases are shared with TRBD2. The germline CDR1 and CDR2 sequences are SGDLS and YYNGEE. V dropped 0 bases and J dropped 0; count of bases not matched to a gene: 5. The CDR3 loop spans 16 amino acids. The CDR3 DNA reads as TGTGCCAGCAGCGTAGCTACAAGCGGGAGCTCCTACGAGCAGTACTTC. Its protein is CASSVATSGSSYEQYF.

The chain uses TRBV30 and TRBJ2-1; D gene unclear. CDR3 length equals 12 residues. V was shortened by 0 bases and J by 8 bases, with 8 bases between the two germline ends. Germline V gives CDR1 GTSNPN, CDR2 SVGIG (reference sequence). CDR3 region: CAWSVLGDEQFF. The DNA of the CDR3 is TGTGCCTGGAGTGTACTTGGGGATGAGCAGTTCTTC.

A word on this clone: Other DNA variants within this sample encode the same CDR3. The DNA for the CDR3 is TGTGCCAGTAGTACCCCGAGCGGACGCACAGATACGCAGTATTTT. Its translation: CASSTPSGRTDTQYF. The V and J genes are TRBV19 and TRBJ2-3; TRBD2 is a possible D gene (5 bases). Germline values: CDR1 LNHDA, CDR2 SQIVND (reference sequence). This CDR3 has 15 residues. Trimming stripped 4 bases from V and 1 base from J, with 12 bases between.

This chain links TRBV18 with TRBJ1-4; 8 positions match TRBD1. The junction had 5 bases not matched to a gene; V was cut back by 3 bases and J by 2 bases. The CDR3 consists of 16 residues. Germline CDR1 and CDR2: KGHSH and LQKENI. DNA of the CDR3: TGTGCCAGCTCACCCCAGGGGGCGCTTACTAATGAAAAACTGTTTTTT. Translation gives CASSPQGALTNEKLFF. The variable domain in full, completed from reference TRBV18 and TRBJ1-4, reads NAGVMQNPRHLVRRRGQEARLRCSPMKGHSHVYWYRQLPEEGLKFMVYLQKENIIDESGMPKERFSAEFPKEGPSILRIQQVVRGDSAAYFCASSPQGALTNEKLFFGSGTQLSVL.

The J gene is TRBJ2-2, the V gene TRBV10-3; 7 bases fit TRBD2. The junction had 7 bases not matched to a gene; V was cut back by 3 bases and J by 3 bases. Germline CDR1 and CDR2: ENHRY and SYGVKD. The CDR3 consists of 16 residues. The chain's CDR3 is CAISEWASGHTGELFF. The CDR3 DNA follows: TGTGCCATCAGTGAATGGGCTAGCGGTCACACCGGGGAGCTGTTTTTT.

The V call is TRBV7-2, the J call TRBJ2-7, with D perhaps given as TRBD1 or TRBD2 (5 bases each). CDR1 is SGHTA, CDR2 FQGNSA, per germline. With 7 bases removed from V and 1 base from J, the gap between germline ends came to 11 bases. The CDR3 has 13 amino acids. CDR3 DNA sequence: TGTGCCAGCAACTCGGGGCAGTCCTACGAGCAGTACTTC. Protein product: CASNSGQSYEQYF.

The chain has TRBV9 and TRBJ2-1, with D maybe TRBD1 (7 bases). Trimming took off 0 bases at V and 3 bases at J, with 22 bases between the two ends. CDR1 is SGDLS and CDR2 is YYNGEE in the germline V gene. CDR3 length: 19 amino acids. CDR3 bases: TGTGCCAGCAGCGTAGGGATGTTTCTTACAGGGGACTTCTACAATGAGCAGTTCTTC. Translating gives CASSVGMFLTGDFYNEQFF. Variable domain in full (rest from reference TRBV9 and TRBJ2-1): DSGVTQTPKHLITATGQRVTLRCSPRSGDLSVYWYQQSLDQGLQFLIQYYNGEERAKGNILERFSAQQFPDLHSELNLSSLELGDSALYFCASSVGMFLTGDFYNEQFFGPGTRLTVL.

J is TRBJ2-7 and V is TRBV30, with 10 bases fitting TRBD1. Germline trimming cut 0 bases from V and 4 bases from J; bases unmatched to any gene: 3. The CDR3 has 14 residues. Per germline, CDR1 GTSNPN and CDR2 SVGIG (reference sequence). The CDR3 region is CAWSVRDRGYEQYF. The CDR3 region has the DNA TGTGCCTGGAGTGTGCGGGACAGGGGTTACGAGCAGTACTTC.

In regard to this clone: Other DNA sequences of this sample code for an identical CDR3. This sequence joins TRBV29-1 and TRBJ1-1; TRBD1 is a possible D gene (5 bases). Germline V gives CDR1 SQVTM, CDR2 ANQGSEA. V gave up 4 bases and J gave up 2 bases, with 11 bases separating them. The CDR3 extends over 13 amino acids. DNA of the CDR3: TGCAGCGTTGGGGGGGGTCTAAACACTGAAGCTTTCTTT. It codes for CSVGGGLNTEAFF.

The genes are TRBV15 and TRBJ2-3, with a possible D match to TRBD2 (6 bases). V lost 1 base and J lost 5, with 13 bases in between. The CDR3 covers 15 residues. Germline lookup yields CDR1 LNHNV and CDR2 YYDKDF (reference sequence). CDR3 residues: CATSRGRRELDTQYF. CDR3 DNA: TGTGCCACCAGCAGAGGAAGGCGGGAACTAGATACGCAGTATTTT.

This chain connects TRBV5-6 to TRBJ2-3, with 10 bases aligning to TRBD2. In germline, CDR1 is SGHDT, CDR2 YYEEEE. The CDR3 runs to 15 residues. Unmatched junction bases numbered 5, after V lost 5 bases and J lost 2 bases. The chain's CDR3 is CASRLAGGYTDTQYF. The CDR3 DNA reads TGTGCCAGCAGATTAGCGGGAGGTTACACAGATACGCAGTATTTT.

The chain carries TRBV28 and TRBJ1-5; a weak D match, TRBD1 (5 bases). The ends were cut back, 3 bases at V and 7 bases at J, with 10 bases in the middle. The CDR3 has 13 residues. Per germline, CDR1 MDHEN and CDR2 SYDVKM. The CDR3: CASSFGREQPQHF. The DNA of the CDR3 is TGTGCCAGCAGTTTTGGCAGGGAGCAGCCCCAGCATTTT.

The chain combines TRBV5-8 with TRBJ2-7, with TRBD2 as a possible D gene (6 bases). Germline lookup yields CDR1 SGHTS and CDR2 YDEGEE. The CDR3 covers 17 residues. V was shortened by 0 bases and J by 5 bases, with 21 bases between the two germline ends. DNA of the CDR3: TGTGCCAGCAGCTTGGGAGCGGGTCAGGGCCGTTCCCACGAGCAGTACTTC. It specifies CASSLGAGQGRSHEQYF.

The V call is TRBV7-9, the J call TRBJ2-2, with D possibly TRBD2 on 5 matching bases. This CDR3 comprises 15 residues. V lost 5 bases and J lost 2, with 12 bases in between. In germline, CDR1 is SEHNR, CDR2 FQNEAQ (reference sequence). The CDR3 DNA follows: TGTGCCAGCAGCCCGATGAGGGTAAACACCGGGGAGCTGTTTTTT. As protein: CASSPMRVNTGELFF.

This clone was detected a few times. Distinct nucleotide sequences in the sample also encode this CDR3. The chain employs TRBV5-1 and TRBJ2-5; D uncertain. The CDR3 sequence is 12 residues long. Germline CDR1 reads SGHRS; CDR2 reads YFSETQ. V was trimmed by 1 base and J by 0 bases, leaving 1 base between them. CDR3 loop: CASSLYQETQYF. CDR3 nucleotide sequence: TGCGCCAGCAGCTTGTACCAAGAGACCCAGTACTTC.

The chain combines TRBV9 with TRBJ2-1; TRBD2 agrees at 11 bases. The CDR3 runs 16 residues. CDR1 is SGDLS, CDR2 YYNGEE, per germline. V gave up 2 bases and J gave up 2 bases; unmatched junction bases: 3. The chain's CDR3 is CASSVSLAGAYNEQFF. In DNA form, the CDR3 reads TGTGCCAGCAGCGTTTCACTAGCGGGGGCCTACAATGAGCAGTTCTTC.

The chain joins TRBV28 to TRBJ1-4, with 8 bases lining up with TRBD1. The germline CDR1 and CDR2 sequences are MDHEN and SYDVKM. V was clipped by 6 bases and J by 3 bases; unmatched bases: 6. CDR3 length: 15 residues. The CDR3 spells CASRTMDRANEKLFF. CDR3 nucleotide sequence: TGTGCCAGCAGGACTATGGACAGGGCTAATGAAAAACTGTTTTTT.

The table lists this clone with a count of one. The V call is TRBV5-4, the J call TRBJ1-1; 8 bases agree with TRBD1. Per germline, CDR1 SGHNT and CDR2 YYREEE (reference sequence). This CDR3 has 14 amino acids. V trimming: 0 bases; J trimming: 5 bases; junction bases outside the gene matches: 3. The CDR3 nucleotides are TGTGCCAGCAGCTTGGACAGGGGGGGGACTGAAGCTTTCTTT. It specifies CASSLDRGGTEAFF.

The chain combines TRBV5-5 with TRBJ2-7, with D unresolved. CDR1 is SGHKS and CDR2 is YYEKEE in the germline V gene (reference sequence). V was pared by 1 base and J by 2 bases, with 13 bases between. The CDR3 runs 15 residues. This chain's CDR3 is CASSLTVAGPYEQYF. In nucleotides, the CDR3 is TGTGCCAGCAGCTTGACCGTGGCCGGACCCTACGAGCAGTACTTC.

The chain combines TRBV5-1 with TRBJ2-7; 10 bases line up with TRBD2. The CDR3 totals 15 residues. V lost 3 bases, J lost 3 bases, and 6 bases stayed unmatched. Germline assignment: CDR1 SGHRS and CDR2 YFSETQ. The CDR3 DNA follows: TGCGCCAGCAGCTGGGGGACTAGCGAGTACTACGAGCAGTACTTC. Amino acid sequence: CASSWGTSEYYEQYF.

This chain uses TRBV13 with TRBJ2-7, with 7 nucleotides matching TRBD2. V lost 1 base, J lost 3 bases, and 9 bases stayed unmatched. The CDR3 sequence is 16 residues long. Germline assignment: CDR1 PRHDT and CDR2 FYEKMQ (reference sequence). The CDR3 coding sequence is TGTGCCAGCAGCTTAGTTTGGGGCGGGAGACGCTACGAGCAGTACTTC. Translated: CASSLVWGGRRYEQYF. The full variable domain, completed using reference TRBV13 and TRBJ2-7, is AAGVIQSPRHLIKEKRETATLKCYPIPRHDTVYWYQQGPGQDPQFLISFYEKMQSDKGSIPDRFSAQQFSDYHSELNMSSLELGDSALYFCASSLVWGGRRYEQYFGPGTRLTVT.